This record looks at one T cell receptor beta chain sequence and its context. Antigen: not known. This table comes from immunoSEQ multiplex PCR, and its TCRdb copy is limited to in-frame clones, with some not included. This sample has about 97,000 clones, with roughly 74% found just once. This entry belongs to a study of radiotherapy plus CTLA-4 blockade in lung cancer. Study details: For about 19% of patients, objective responses occurred, and about 30% had disease control.

Trimming pared 0 bases from V and 6 bases from J, leaving 15 bases between. CDR1 and CDR2 from the germline V gene are SQVTM and ANQGSEA. This CDR3 contains 14 residues. Findings and limits, study-wide: Once radiotherapy plus ipilimumab had been given, TCR clones derived from tumor expanded in blood.

The chain employs TRBV29-1 and TRBJ2-7, with a weak D call TRBD2 (6 bases). The sample in question was peripheral blood, obtained from a patient treated with radiotherapy plus ipilimumab. The receptor's source is a human donor with non-small cell lung cancer who had a partial response to radiotherapy plus ipilimumab. Some clones in this sample may be carry-over from other donors' samples. This CDR3 reads CSVEEGGSLSEQYF. The CDR3 DNA sequence: TGCAGCGTTGAAGAGGGGGGTTCTCTCAGCGAGCAGTACTTC.